Presented here are 31 T cell receptor beta chains from one specimen sequenced in a study of shared clonotypes between healthy human individuals. Measured with immunoSEQ multiplex PCR; TCRdb has only the in-frame clones, and not every one. The table lists around 600,000 clones, approximately 95% of them singletons. Terminally differentiated effector memory CD45RA+ cells were excluded from the naive CD8 cells, which were CD45RO-negative and positively selected for CCR7. Sequenced: naive CD8+ T cells sorted from blood. These receptors all stem from a woman in her twenties or thirties in good health.

This sequence joins TRBV4-1 and TRBJ2-7; D perhaps matches TRBD1 (6 bases). The CDR3 contains 14 residues. The V end lost 4 bases, the J end lost 0 bases, and 10 bases lay between the germline ends. The germline V gene encodes CDR1 MGHRA and CDR2 YSYEKL. The CDR3 loop reads CASSPGQYSYEQYF. CDR3 bases: TGCGCCAGCAGCCCCGGACAGTACTCCTACGAGCAGTACTTC.

The chain is built from TRBV10-2 and TRBJ2-3, with D perhaps matching TRBD2 (5 bases). V was cut by 2 bases and J by 2 bases, with 11 bases left in between. Looked up from germline, CDR1 is WSHSY and CDR2 is SAAADI. The length of the CDR3 is 15 residues. CDR3 coding DNA: TGCGCCAGCAGTGAGACCCGGACTGACACAGATACGCAGTATTTT. This codes for CASSETRTDTDTQYF.

V and J are TRBV28 and TRBJ1-2, with D possibly being TRBD1 (5 bases). Germline CDR1 MDHEN, CDR2 SYDVKM. The CDR3 is 16 amino acids. Trimming shortened V by 4 bases and J by 8 bases, and 23 bases separated the two germline ends. CDR3 loop: CASSSPGVRGWDGYTF. CDR3 DNA: TGTGCCAGCAGTTCCCCAGGCGTAAGGGGTTGGGACGGCTACACCTTC.

On this clone itself: The junction differs from germline at one of its ends, possibly a read error. This sequence joins TRBV27 and TRBJ2-3; 8 bases are shared with TRBD2. This CDR3 region has 18 residues. Germline assignment: CDR1 MNHEY and CDR2 SMNVEV (reference sequence). As DNA, the CDR3 is TGTACCAGCAGTGGACTGATAGGAGCGGGAGTTTTTGCAGATACGCAGTATTTT. Encoded protein: CTSSGLIGAGVFADTQYF.

CDR3 sequence (DNA): TGCGCCAGCAGCCAAGGGGCCGGGACTCTCCTCGAGCAGTACTTC. Translation gives CASSQGAGTLLEQYF. The chain couples TRBV4-1 to TRBJ2-7; weak D call: TRBD2 (6 bases). The CDR3 consists of 15 residues. The V end lost 1 base, the J end lost 6 bases, and 16 bases lay between the germline ends. The germline CDR1 and CDR2 sequences are MGHRA and YSYEKL.

The chain employs TRBV20-1 and TRBJ2-7; no firm D call. The CDR3 is made up of 11 amino acids. V was trimmed by 6 bases and J by 0 bases, leaving 6 bases between them. The germline gives CDR1 DFQATT, CDR2 SNEGSKA (reference sequence). The CDR3: CSALNSYEQYF. DNA for the CDR3: TGCAGTGCCCTAAACTCCTACGAGCAGTACTTC.

The chain's CDR3 is CSVGATGLVYEQYF. The CDR3, as DNA: TGCAGCGTGGGGGCCACAGGTCTCGTCTACGAGCAGTACTTC. The rearrangement links TRBV29-1 to TRBJ2-7, with D maybe TRBD1 (6 bases). Trimming pared 6 bases from V and 3 bases from J, leaving 18 bases between. Germline values: CDR1 SQVTM, CDR2 ANQGSEA. The length of the CDR3 is 14 residues.

As for this clone: The sample contains more than one DNA sequence encoding this CDR3. The chain uses TRBV10-2 and TRBJ1-2, with D possibly matching TRBD1 (5 bases). V dropped 3 bases and J dropped 6 bases, with 8 bases sitting between them. CDR1 and CDR2 (germline): WSHSY, SAAADI. This CDR3 has 12 residues. CDR3 in DNA: TGCGCCAGCAGTGACGGGACGGATGGCTACACCTTC. As protein: CASSDGTDGYTF.

The chain recombines TRBV11-2 with TRBJ2-7; 7 bases map to TRBD1. The CDR3 contains 14 residues. Germline V gives CDR1 SGHAT, CDR2 FQNNGV. Trimming removed 5 bases from V and 2 bases from J; junction bases left unmatched: 6. This CDR3 is CASSPGTAAYEQYF. DNA of the CDR3: TGTGCCAGCAGCCCCGGGACAGCAGCCTACGAGCAGTACTTC.

The chain links TRBV29-1 to TRBJ2-7, with D perhaps being TRBD1 or TRBD2 (5 bases each). Trimming cost V 2 bases and J 3 bases, with 17 bases left between them. CDR1 is SQVTM and CDR2 is ANQGSEA in the germline V gene. The CDR3 sequence is 15 residues long. In DNA form, the CDR3 reads TGCAGCGTTGAAAGCCAATGGGACGGAAACTACGAGCAGTACTTC. Translating it yields CSVESQWDGNYEQYF.

V is TRBV7-3 and J is TRBJ2-7; D remains unclear. CDR1 is SGHTA, CDR2 FQGTGA, per germline. The CDR3 extends over 14 amino acids. The V end was cut by 1 base, the J end by 7 bases, with 14 bases between. DNA of the CDR3: TGTGCCAGCAGCTTAATTCAGAGTTTCGGGGAGCAGTACTTC. Translating it yields CASSLIQSFGEQYF. Based on the CDR3 plus reference TRBV7-3 and TRBJ2-7, the full variable domain is GAGVSQTPSNKVTEKGKYVELRCDPISGHTALYWYRQSLGQGPEFLIYFQGTGAADDSGLPNDRFFAVRPEGSVSTLKIQRTERGDSAVYLCASSLIQSFGEQYFGPGTRLTVT.

The J gene is TRBJ1-1, the V gene TRBV5-6; D is unclear. Germline V gives CDR1 SGHDT, CDR2 YYEEEE. Trimming removed 4 bases at V and 0 bases at J, with 13 bases between. This CDR3 region has 15 residues. CDR3 sequence reads: CASSPLTVMNTEAFF. The CDR3 DNA follows: TGTGCCAGCAGCCCATTGACGGTTATGAACACTGAAGCTTTCTTT.

CDR3 residues: CASAAGYSYEQYF. The CDR3 DNA reads TGTGCCAGTGCAGCGGGGTATAGCTACGAGCAGTACTTC. J is TRBJ2-7 and V is TRBV19; 7 bases agree with TRBD2. This CDR3 has 13 amino acids. Germline CDR1 is LNHDA and CDR2 is SQIVND (reference sequence). Unmatched junction bases numbered 7, after V lost 8 bases and J lost 3 bases.

V usage is TRBV6-1 and J usage is TRBJ2-2, with D tentatively TRBD2 (6 bases). Trimming stripped 6 bases from V and 4 bases from J, with 6 bases between. The CDR3 extends over 12 amino acids. Germline loops: CDR1 MNHNS, CDR2 SASEGT. The CDR3 coding sequence is TGTGCCAGCAGGCGGGGCACCGGGGAGCTGTTTTTT. Translated, it gives CASRRGTGELFF.

This clone was seen only once. The V call is TRBV30, the J call TRBJ2-7; D is perhaps TRBD1 (6 bases). Germline V gene lookup returns CDR1 GTSNPN and CDR2 SVGIG (reference sequence). The V and J ends lost 0 bases and 2 bases respectively, with 11 bases between them. The CDR3 contains 14 residues. CDR3 in amino acids: CAWSVEAGAYEQYF. The CDR3, as DNA: TGTGCCTGGAGTGTTGAGGCAGGGGCCTACGAGCAGTACTTC.

V usage is TRBV13 and J usage is TRBJ2-7, with 10 positions matching TRBD2. This CDR3 has 14 amino acids. Trimming cost V 6 bases and J 9 bases; bases outside gene matches: 11. CDR1 is PRHDT, CDR2 FYEKMQ, per germline (reference sequence). The CDR3 region has the DNA TGTGCCAGCAGGGCTAGCGGGAGCGGCACGGGGCAGTACTTC. The encoded protein is CASRASGSGTGQYF.

The chain carries TRBV6-1 and TRBJ1-2; TRBD1 agrees at 7 bases. There are 14 residues in the CDR3. V gave up 6 bases and J gave up 2 bases; unmatched junction bases: 6. CDR1 MNHNS and CDR2 SASEGT come from the germline V gene. CDR3 coding DNA: TGTGCCAGCAGGGAGGGACAGAAGAACTATGGCTACACCTTC. Translating it yields CASREGQKNYGYTF.

The chain carries TRBV27 and TRBJ2-1, with D possibly TRBD2 on 5 matching bases. This CDR3 is 11 amino acids long. Germline CDR1 MNHEY, CDR2 SMNVEV (reference sequence). The CDR3 loop reads CTTGAYNEQFF. DNA of the CDR3: TGTACCACCGGGGCCTACAATGAGCAGTTCTTC.

CDR3 nucleotides: TGTGCCAGCAGTGAAAAACTTCTAAGCTCCTACAATGAGCAGTTCTTC. Translated, it gives CASSEKLLSSYNEQFF. The J gene is TRBJ2-1, the V gene TRBV6-1; D call uncertain. Germline V gene sequence: CDR1 MNHNS, CDR2 SASEGT. The CDR3 is 16 amino acids. The V end lost 2 bases, the J end lost 0 bases, and 11 bases lay between the germline ends.

The CDR3 loop is CASSLAPEGFTEAFF. The CDR3 DNA follows: TGTGCCAGCAGCTTAGCGCCCGAGGGCTTCACTGAAGCTTTCTTT. The chain carries TRBV7-8 and TRBJ1-1, with D unclear. CDR3 length equals 15 residues. V was shortened by 0 bases and J by 4 bases, with 12 bases between the two germline ends. Germline V gene sequence: CDR1 SGHVS, CDR2 FQNEAQ.

This clone was observed once. V gene TRBV27 combines with J gene TRBJ2-7, with a weak D call TRBD2 (5 bases). Germline values: CDR1 MNHEY, CDR2 SMNVEV (reference sequence). The V end was cut by 4 bases, the J end by 3 bases, with 10 bases between. The CDR3 is 13 residues long. CDR3 region: CASSWTYNYEQYF. CDR3 nucleotides: TGTGCCAGCAGTTGGACTTATAACTACGAGCAGTACTTC.

As to this clone: The same CDR3 also results from other DNA sequences found in this sample. This chain joins TRBV9 and TRBJ1-1; D might be TRBD1 (6 bases). The CDR3 is 14 amino acids. CDR1 is SGDLS, CDR2 YYNGEE, per germline. V lost 2 bases to trimming and J lost 1 base, with 9 bases between them. This CDR3 reads CASSVGGPNTEAFF. DNA of the CDR3: TGTGCCAGCAGCGTGGGGGGCCCGAACACTGAAGCTTTCTTT.

V and J are TRBV7-9 and TRBJ2-2, with unresolved D. V gave up 3 bases and J gave up 3 bases, with 11 bases separating them. CDR1 is SEHNR and CDR2 is FQNEAQ in the germline V gene (reference sequence). The CDR3 consists of 15 residues. The DNA for the CDR3 is TGTGCCAGCAGCTTGGATGGTTTGGACACCGGGGAGCTGTTTTTT. Amino acids: CASSLDGLDTGELFF.

The CDR3: CASSGTVGTEAFF. DNA for the CDR3: TGTGCCAGCAGTGGCACAGTGGGCACTGAAGCTTTCTTT. This chain joins TRBV2 and TRBJ1-1; D unresolved. Germline CDR1 SNHLY, CDR2 FYNNEI. Trimming took off 4 bases at V and 4 bases at J, with 10 bases between the two ends. The CDR3 is 13 residues long.

This clone was counted once. V and J are TRBV7-9 and TRBJ2-1, with no clear D. The CDR3 extends over 13 amino acids. Germline V gene lookup returns CDR1 SEHNR and CDR2 FQNEAQ (reference sequence). Trimming removed 1 base at V and 8 bases at J, with 9 bases between. CDR3 nucleotide sequence: TGTGCCAGCAGCTTAGAATCGTGGGATGAGCAGTTCTTC. Its protein product is CASSLESWDEQFF.

The chain is built from TRBV2 and TRBJ2-5, with D perhaps matching TRBD1 (5 bases). The V gene lost 3 bases and the J gene lost 2 bases, with 7 bases spanning the gap. This CDR3 is 13 amino acids long. Germline V gene data show CDR1 as SNHLY and CDR2 as FYNNEI. The CDR3 sequence: CASSERTQETQYF. In DNA, the CDR3 is TGTGCCAGCAGTGAGAGGACACAAGAGACCCAGTACTTC.

The rearrangement uses TRBV15 and TRBJ2-1; 7 nucleotides line up with TRBD2. Trimming cost V 5 bases and J 8 bases; bases outside gene matches: 12. The CDR3 is 15 residues long. Germline CDR1 reads LNHNV; CDR2 reads YYDKDF (reference sequence). The CDR3 DNA reads as TGTGCCACCAGCGAAGCGAGGACGGGGGGTCATGAGCAGTTCTTC. Protein sequence: CATSEARTGGHEQFF.

The chain's CDR3 is CAISARDEQFF. CDR3 coding DNA: TGTGCCATCAGTGCCCGGGATGAGCAGTTCTTC. The chain employs TRBV10-3 and TRBJ2-1; unclear D gene. Germline V gene data show CDR1 as ENHRY and CDR2 as SYGVKD. This CDR3 has 11 residues. V lost 4 bases to trimming and J lost 8 bases, with 6 bases between them.

The rearrangement joins TRBV5-8 to TRBJ1-1; 10 positions agree with TRBD1. J lost 7 bases, V lost 2 bases, and 8 bases had no gene match. The CDR3 length is 15 residues. The germline V gene has CDR1 SGHTS and CDR2 YDEGEE. CDR3 sequence reads: CASSFWTGGSVEAFF. The CDR3, as DNA: TGTGCCAGCAGCTTCTGGACAGGGGGAAGTGTTGAAGCTTTCTTT.

The gene calls are TRBV6-6 and TRBJ2-7, with D perhaps matching TRBD1 (6 bases). The CDR3 has 14 residues. Germline CDR1 reads MNHNY; CDR2 reads SVGAGI (reference sequence). V was trimmed by 6 bases and J by 6 bases, leaving 18 bases between them. This CDR3 reads CASSPSPGHGEQYF. CDR3 DNA sequence: TGTGCCAGCAGCCCTTCGCCGGGACACGGCGAGCAGTACTTC.

For this clone: The sample carries other DNA sequences with the same CDR3. This rearrangement joins TRBV4-1 to TRBJ1-5; D ambiguous. The V gene lost 0 bases and the J gene lost 4 bases, with 4 bases spanning the gap. From germline, CDR1 is MGHRA and CDR2 YSYEKL. The CDR3 runs 13 residues. DNA of the CDR3: TGCGCCAGCAGCCAAGATCTTAATCAGCCCCAGCATTTT. Translating gives CASSQDLNQPQHF.